Described below is a single T cell receptor beta chain sequence and its context. The CDR3 runs to 16 residues. Trimming stripped 0 bases from V and 5 bases from J, with 17 bases between. Germline assignment: CDR1 MNHEY and CDR2 SVGAGI. This sample was included in a study of OX40 agonist ivuxolimab in advanced cancers. The data were produced by immunoSEQ multiplex PCR, yet TCRdb's version contains in-frame clones alone and is incomplete. Counted here are around 77,000 clones, 85% to 90% occurring once; the ten biggest clones make up roughly 0.66%. The sequence was obtained from an adult with an advanced solid tumor such as melanoma, head and neck, liver or kidney cancer. V gene TRBV6-5 combines with J gene TRBJ2-7, with a weak D call TRBD2 (6 bases). Sequences were derived from CD4+ or CD8+ T cells sorted from blood, sampled in a trial of the OX40 agonist ivuxolimab. The CDR3 reads CASSYSPPRGGNEQYF. The DNA for the CDR3 is TGTGCCAGCAGTTACTCGCCCCCCCGTGGAGGGAACGAGCAGTACTTC.